This T cell receptor (beta chain) stems from a study of T cell responses to AZD1222 COVID-19 vaccine (dated by TCRdb to about 2021). At the level of the whole study: AZD1222 recipients with second doses at about 4 weeks or about 12 weeks were pooled, because spike-specific TCR depth and breadth did not differ between schedules. A total of 233 trial participants underwent TCR sequencing, of whom about 210 received two doses of AZD1222 and 26 received two doses of the MenACWY control vaccine. Trial participants were enrolled by age into subgroups of 18-55, 56-69 and 70-plus years, and 148, 28 and 57 TCR-sequenced participants, respectively, were included in these subgroups.

The full study reports these points: Spike-specific TCR breadth and depth rose significantly after two AZD1222 doses compared with day 0 and with MenACWY recipients. Participants were mostly white British, with more females than males. The authors suggested clonal diversity may have been underestimated. The 56-69-year group was small, and its depth increase did not reach significance, likely because of low power. The vaccine-associated CD4 TCRs covered the entire spike protein, and the dominant responses fell in regions 160-218 and 743-854. Conclusions about previously exposed vaccinees were limited because only six AZD1222 recipients were SARS-CoV-2 seropositive at baseline. Epitopes outside the regions mutated in the B.1.351 and B.1.1.7 variants were reportedly recognized by nearly half of the unique spike-specific TCRs. Because no day 14 peak-response samples were available, repertoires were characterized only after the peak T cell response.

Comments on this clone: Its antigen has not been determined. Qualities for individual bases were not recorded, and no much larger clone is one base off.

The intended sense of this specimen's time point label: baseline before first vaccination. Samples from vaccinated people were obtained from the UK trials COV001 and COV002, which included a single-blind randomized controlled phase 2/3 trial of AZD1222 (ChAdOx1 nCoV-19) in healthy adults. For TCRbeta chain sequencing, PBMC samples from trial participants were taken at day 0 and at day 28 after the second dose. The CDR3 regions of human TCRbeta chains were analyzed by immunosequencing. The published analysis was carried out like this. Repertoire TCRs were matched against a reference library of SARS-CoV-2-specific TCRs generated with the MIRA antigen-specificity platform. Breadth meant the fraction of unique TCRs that were SARS-CoV-2-associated, whereas depth meant the fraction of total T cells that were SARS-CoV-2-associated. Each spike-specific TCR was assigned to its reactive spike region and to a CD4 or CD8 class using the MIRA data. Log10-transformed breadth and depth values were compared by one-way ANOVA with Sidak's multiple comparisons tests. TCRdb stores this immuneACCESS table with in-frame sequences only. Part of the clones is absent; in the studies checked, under half of the shortfall reflects unresolved V genes, and no reason is known for the rest. Clone size and the V and J calls come from that table; the DNA yielded D and trimming. Counted in this sample were about 97,000 clones; about 88% of them appeared once. The top ten hold 2.8% of the sample.

The sequenced sample was peripheral blood, obtained on day 0 of AZD1222 vaccination. The origin of this receptor is an adult in good health.

The sequenced DNA is TGCGCCAGCAGCGAACAGGGGACTCTAGCTTTCTTT. Its product reads: CASSEQGTLAFF. Recombination linked TRBV5-1 to TRBJ1-1, and 7 junction bases match TRBD1. In the germline V gene, CDR1 corresponds to SGHRS and CDR2 to YFSETQ. From the cysteine through the phenylalanine, the CDR3 covers 12 amino acids. Only the CDR3 DNA stays, 36 bases, in frame from base 1. Clipping removes 4 bases from V and 10 bases from J, with 7 as the unmatched junction base count.